These 23 T cell receptor beta chains originate from one sample sequenced in a study of spatial heterogeneity in lung cancer. TCRdb used MiXCR to reprocess the 5' RACE reads, holding one entry per CDR3 protein. This sample has about 9,500 distinct CDR3 sequences; approximately 15% occur once, and the top ten carry 13% to 15%. Indicated time point: sample taken at primary tumor resection. The antigens these receptors bind are not known. Study observations and caveats: Tumor mutation count correlated with how many alpha and beta TCRs expanded intratumorally.

Here the sequenced sample was lung tumor tissue, taken at surgery. These receptor sequences come from a male donor with early-stage non-small cell lung cancer.

There are many counts of this clonotype. The chain uses TRBV11-2 and TRBJ2-5, with 12 bases lining up with TRBD2. CDR1 and CDR2 from the germline V gene are SGHAT and FQNNGV. J gave up 5 bases and V 5 bases, and 6 bases lay outside the gene matches. CDR3 length equals 15 residues. The CDR3 spells CASSDGLAGQETQYF. The CDR3 DNA reads TGTGCCAGCAGCGATGGACTAGCGGGACAGGAGACCCAGTACTTC.

This clonotype has a count of ten or more. The V and J genes are TRBV11-1 and TRBJ2-6; TRBD1 matches 8 bases. CDR3 length: 17 residues. J was trimmed by 1 base and V by 4 bases; bases with no gene match: 6. Looked up from germline, CDR1 is SGHAT and CDR2 is FQDESV (reference sequence). The CDR3 is CASSSRGRISGANVLTF. In DNA form, the CDR3 reads TGTGCCAGCAGCTCCAGGGGGCGAATATCTGGGGCCAACGTCCTGACTTTC. Looking up the rest from reference TRBV11-1 and TRBJ2-6 gives the full variable domain: EAEVAQSPRYKITEKSQAVAFWCDPISGHATLYWYRQILGQGPELLVQFQDESVVDDSQLPKDRFSAERLKGVDSTLKIQPAELGDSAMYLCASSSRGRISGANVLTFGAGSRLTVL.

At least ten counts were recorded for this clonotype. CDR3: CASSLEQINTEAFF. In DNA, the CDR3 is TGTGCCAGCAGCTTAGAACAGATTAACACTGAAGCTTTCTTT. V and J are TRBV7-9 and TRBJ1-1; D not resolved. V was clipped by 1 base and J by 2 bases, with 8 bases between them. The germline V gene encodes CDR1 SEHNR and CDR2 FQNEAQ (reference sequence). The CDR3 spans 14 residues.

The CDR3 here is CASSRTGSYQPQHF. In DNA, the CDR3 is TGTGCCAGCAGTAGGACAGGGAGTTATCAGCCCCAGCATTTT. The genes are TRBV27 and TRBJ1-5, with 8 positions matching TRBD1. Germline CDR1 MNHEY, CDR2 SMNVEV (reference sequence). J gave up 5 bases and V 5 bases, and 5 bases lay outside the gene matches. This CDR3 contains 14 residues.

In its sample, this clonotype ranks as medium-sized (0.01 to 0.1%). This sequence joins TRBV20-1 and TRBJ1-2; TRBD1 aligns across 9 bases. The CDR3 is 12 residues long. Germline CDR1 DFQATT, CDR2 SNEGSKA (reference sequence). With V trimmed by 6 bases and J by 10 bases, 9 bases remained unmatched. CDR3 sequence: CSARGQGLFYTF. The CDR3 DNA follows: TGCAGTGCCAGGGGACAGGGTCTCTTCTACACCTTC.

Ten or more counts support this clonotype. The V call is TRBV10-3, the J call TRBJ1-1, with D unclear. The CDR3 covers 13 residues. V lost 3 bases and J 1 base, leaving 6 bases between the germline ends. The germline CDR1 and CDR2 sequences are ENHRY and SYGVKD. CDR3 DNA: TGTGCCATCAGTGACCAGAAGAACACTGAAGCTTTCTTT. Residues: CAISDQKNTEAFF.

This clonotype was seen ten or more times. J is TRBJ1-5 and V is TRBV9; TRBD1 matches at 7 bases. Germline lookup yields CDR1 SGDLS and CDR2 YYNGEE. The V and J ends lost 4 bases and 1 base, in that order; junction bases with no gene match: 5. This CDR3 contains 15 residues. The CDR3 bases are TGTGCCAGCAGCCGGGGGACAGAAAGCAATCAGCCCCAGCATTTT. It specifies CASSRGTESNQPQHF.

This clonotype occurred many times. The chain has TRBV3-1 and TRBJ2-1; 8 nucleotides align to TRBD2. This CDR3 contains 14 residues. V gave up 4 bases and J gave up 2 bases; unmatched junction bases: 1. From germline, CDR1 is LGHDT and CDR2 YNNKEL (reference sequence). This CDR3 reads CASSRSGTYNEQFF. CDR3 nucleotide sequence: TGTGCCAGCAGCCGTAGCGGGACCTACAATGAGCAGTTCTTC.

This clonotype was detected many times. The J gene is TRBJ1-5, the V gene TRBV6-2 or TRBV6-3; D is possibly TRBD1 (5 bases). Trimming left V 5 bases short and J 10 bases short, with 18 bases between. This CDR3 region has 14 residues. Germline V gene sequence: CDR1 MNHEY, CDR2 SVGEGT. The CDR3 DNA reads TGTGCCAGCAGTCCAGGACACAGCGGGGATCCCCAGCATTTT. It encodes CASSPGHSGDPQHF.

The chain employs TRBV2 and TRBJ1-2; the D is unclear. V lost 10 bases and J 3 bases, leaving 12 bases between the germline ends. The CDR3 consists of 12 residues. CDR1 is SNHLY, CDR2 FYNNEI, per germline. The CDR3 reads CAIRPLYYGYTF. CDR3 DNA: TGTGCCATCAGACCCCTTTACTATGGCTACACCTTC.

V and J are TRBV28 and TRBJ1-2; tentatively, D is TRBD1 (6 bases). V was shortened by 6 bases and J by 7 bases, with 12 bases between the two germline ends. The length of the CDR3 is 12 residues. Germline CDR1 is MDHEN and CDR2 is SYDVKM. The CDR3 here is CASRTGISGYTF. CDR3 DNA: TGTGCCAGCAGAACAGGGATTTCTGGCTACACCTTC.

This clonotype was detected many times. The gene calls are TRBV7-2 and TRBJ2-1; D is possibly TRBD2 (5 bases). V was clipped by 1 base and J by 10 bases, with 8 bases between them. The CDR3 consists of 12 residues. From germline, CDR1 is SGHTA and CDR2 FQGNSA. The CDR3 DNA reads as TGTGCCAGCAGCTTAGGGAGGTACGAGCAGTTCTTC. Its translation: CASSLGRYEQFF.

This clonotype is labeled medium-sized (0.01 to 0.1%). V is TRBV3-1 and J is TRBJ2-1, with 11 nucleotides matching TRBD2. The CDR3 contains 15 residues. Trimming at V came to 5 bases and at J to 6 bases, leaving 6 bases not matched to a gene. Germline V lookup: CDR1 LGHDT, CDR2 YNNKEL (reference sequence). CDR3 loop: CASSLGLAAPNEQFF. DNA of the CDR3: TGTGCCAGCAGCTTGGGACTAGCGGCCCCCAATGAGCAGTTCTTC.

The table lists this clonotype with many counts. The chain has TRBV19 and TRBJ2-1, with 11 bases that match TRBD2. The CDR3 sequence is 15 residues long. V shed 5 bases, J shed 2 bases, and the junction held 2 bases outside the gene matches. Germline values: CDR1 LNHDA, CDR2 SQIVND (reference sequence). CDR3 in amino acids: CASSWGLAAYNEQFF. The CDR3, as DNA: TGTGCCAGTAGTTGGGGACTAGCGGCCTACAATGAGCAGTTCTTC.

Judged by abundance, this clonotype is medium-sized. This chain connects TRBV20-1 to TRBJ2-1, with 7 nucleotides matching TRBD2. V lost 4 bases and J lost 5; bases outside the gene matches: 11. The CDR3 is 15 residues long. CDR1 and CDR2 (germline): DFQATT, SNEGSKA (reference sequence). The CDR3 DNA is TGCAGTGCTACCGTTCCGGGAGGTCGAGACAATGAGCAGTTCTTC. Translated, it gives CSATVPGGRDNEQFF.

This clonotype came up many times. At one end, the junction sequence differs from germline, possibly due to a read error. The rearrangement joins TRBV5-1 to TRBJ2-2, with D maybe TRBD1 (5 bases). The CDR3 length is 17 residues. The germline V gene has CDR1 SGHRS and CDR2 YFSETQ. The CDR3 loop is CASNLAPSGLATGELFF. In nucleotides, the CDR3 is TGCGCCAGCAACTTGGCTCCGTCAGGGCTGGCCACCGGGGAGCTGTTTTTT.

The rearrangement joins TRBV27 to TRBJ2-2; 7 positions agree with TRBD1. V shed 8 bases, J shed 3 bases, and the junction held 9 bases outside the gene matches. This CDR3 has 15 amino acids. CDR1 and CDR2 (germline): MNHEY, SMNVEV (reference sequence). The CDR3: CASSQGDRYTGELFF. CDR3 coding DNA: TGTGCCAGCTCGCAGGGGGACAGATACACCGGGGAGCTGTTTTTT.

This clonotype was observed at least ten times. The chain links TRBV7-9 to TRBJ1-4; 10 nucleotides agree with TRBD1. J lost 8 bases, V lost 0 bases, and 3 bases had no gene match. The CDR3 has 15 amino acids. Per germline, CDR1 SEHNR and CDR2 FQNEAQ (reference sequence). The CDR3 nucleotides are TGTGCCAGCAGCTTAGCGACAGGGGGCCGCGAAAAACTGTTTTTT. This gives the protein CASSLATGGREKLFF.

This clonotype is deemed medium-sized. CDR3 sequence reads: CASSLGTSGSRSDTQYF. CDR3 nucleotides: TGTGCCAGCAGCTTAGGGACTAGCGGGAGTCGGTCAGATACGCAGTATTTT. This chain links TRBV7-9 with TRBJ2-3; 13 positions match TRBD2. CDR3 size: 17 residues. The V gene's germline CDR1 is SEHNR and CDR2 FQNEAQ (reference sequence). The ends lost 1 base at V and 4 bases at J; junction bases unmatched: 5.

By share of the sample, this clonotype is large (0.1 to 1%). The chain carries TRBV5-1 and TRBJ1-2; TRBD1 matches 8 bases. This CDR3 has 15 residues. With 0 bases clipped from V and 4 bases from J, the junction kept 5 bases outside the gene matches. Germline V gene lookup returns CDR1 SGHRS and CDR2 YFSETQ. The CDR3 nucleotides read TGCGCCAGCAGCTTGGGACAGGGGTTTGTCTATGGCTACACCTTC. This encodes CASSLGQGFVYGYTF.

This clonotype was detected ten times or more. The rearrangement uses TRBV7-8 and TRBJ1-2; TRBD1 might be the D (6 bases). Trimming shortened V by 7 bases and J by 2 bases, and 11 bases separated the two germline ends. Germline CDR1 SGHVS, CDR2 FQNEAQ. The CDR3 loop spans 13 amino acids. CDR3 region: CASTWGPNYGYTF. The CDR3 DNA follows: TGTGCCAGCACCTGGGGGCCCAACTATGGCTACACCTTC.

In its sample, this clonotype is medium-sized. V gene TRBV5-1 combines with J gene TRBJ2-3, with a tentative D call TRBD2 (6 bases). V was trimmed by 2 bases and J by 1 base, leaving 8 bases between them. The CDR3 extends over 14 amino acids. Looked up from germline, CDR1 is SGHRS and CDR2 is YFSETQ. The CDR3 region is CASSFASGTDTQYF. The CDR3, as DNA: TGCGCCAGCAGCTTTGCTAGCGGCACAGATACGCAGTATTTT.

There are many counts of this clonotype. The chain employs TRBV9 and TRBJ1-5; no definite D call. Germline CDR1 and CDR2: SGDLS and YYNGEE. The CDR3 totals 13 residues. V was shortened by 4 bases and J by 3 bases, with 8 bases between the two germline ends. As DNA, the CDR3 is TGTGCCAGCAGCTACACCGACAATCAGCCCCAGCATTTT. It yields the protein CASSYTDNQPQHF.